The 25 T cell receptor beta chains listed next were all sequenced from one sample in a study of neurological immune-mediated disorders. The time point here: technical triplicate 3. TCRdb processed the 5' RACE reads anew with MiXCR; each CDR3 protein has one entry. This table has under 45,000 distinct CDR3 sequences, roughly 21% appearing once. The sequencing input was PBMCs. All receptors come from a man in his sixties with HTLV-1-associated myelopathy (HAM/TSP).

There are many counts of this clonotype. The chain has TRBV20-1 and TRBJ2-7; 8 positions match TRBD2. Germline V gene sequence: CDR1 DFQATT, CDR2 SNEGSKA (reference sequence). J was trimmed by 7 bases and V by 1 base; bases with no gene match: 12. The CDR3 has 15 residues. CDR3 region: CSARGHFTGGMEQYF. The CDR3, as DNA: TGCAGTGCTAGAGGCCATTTCACGGGGGGGATGGAGCAGTACTTC.

The chain joins TRBV9 to TRBJ2-2, with 10 bases lining up with TRBD2. V shed 3 bases, J shed 8 bases, and the junction held 10 bases outside the gene matches. The CDR3 sequence is 16 residues long. Germline V gene lookup returns CDR1 SGDLS and CDR2 YYNGEE. CDR3 in amino acids: CASSATSGAALGELFF. CDR3 sequence (DNA): TGTGCCAGCAGCGCCACTAGCGGGGCCGCCCTTGGGGAGCTGTTTTTT.

This clonotype appeared many times. This chain joins TRBV27 and TRBJ2-7, with D perhaps TRBD1 (5 bases). Germline V gene sequence: CDR1 MNHEY, CDR2 SMNVEV (reference sequence). V lost 4 bases, J lost 1 base, and 8 bases lay in between. The CDR3 is 13 amino acids. The chain's CDR3 is CASSSGHSYEQYF. The CDR3 DNA reads TGTGCCAGCAGTTCTGGACATTCCTACGAGCAGTACTTC.

This clonotype occurred many times. The chain carries TRBV5-1 and TRBJ2-5; no clear D. V was trimmed by 4 bases and J by 2 bases, leaving 9 bases between them. The CDR3 totals 13 residues. Germline CDR1 reads SGHRS; CDR2 reads YFSETQ. The CDR3 loop reads CASSLPAQETQYF. CDR3 coding DNA: TGCGCCAGCAGCCTCCCCGCTCAAGAGACCCAGTACTTC.

This clonotype was seen at least ten times. This chain uses TRBV10-3 with TRBJ2-6; the match to TRBD1 covers 7 bases. The CDR3 length is 19 residues. V lost 6 bases and J lost 1; bases outside the gene matches: 15. Germline-derived CDR1 and CDR2 are ENHRY and SYGVKD. DNA of the CDR3: TGTGCCATCAGAGGCGGCGTCGGGACAGAAGGTTCTGGGGCCAACGTCCTGACTTTC. Protein: CAIRGGVGTEGSGANVLTF.

The chain joins TRBV6-6 to TRBJ2-6; no firm D call. The length of the CDR3 is 16 residues. The V gene's germline CDR1 is MNHNY and CDR2 SVGAGI (reference sequence). Trimming removed 5 bases from V and 5 bases from J, with 16 bases in between. DNA of the CDR3: TGTGCCAGCAGTCCGATGGGTGGGTTTAGGGCCAACGTCCTGACTTTC. Residues: CASSPMGGFRANVLTF.

This clonotype was counted ten times or more. The CDR3, as DNA: TGTGCCAGCAGCGACAGGGTTCACGAGCAGTACTTC. Amino acid sequence: CASSDRVHEQYF. The chain combines TRBV6-2 or TRBV6-3 with TRBJ2-7, with 7 bases aligning to TRBD1. CDR3 length: 12 residues. Germline CDR1 and CDR2: MNHEY and SVGEGT. V lost 6 bases and J lost 5; bases outside the gene matches: 4.

The genes are TRBV30 and TRBJ2-7, with TRBD2 matching over 11 bases. The CDR3 runs to 16 residues. The germline gives CDR1 GTSNPN, CDR2 SVGIG (reference sequence). The CDR3 is CATITGTSGFSYEQYF. Written as DNA, the CDR3 is TGTGCAACGATTACCGGGACTAGCGGTTTCTCCTACGAGCAGTACTTC. Full variable domain (missing parts from reference TRBV30 and TRBJ2-7): SQTIHQWPATLVQPVGSPLSLECTVEGTSNPNLYWYRQAAGRGLQLLFYSVGIGQISSEVPQNLSASRPQDRQFILSSKKLLLSDSGFYLCATITGTSGFSYEQYFGPGTRLTVT.

This clonotype has at least ten counts. The rearrangement joins TRBV28 to TRBJ1-5, with a tentative D call TRBD1 (5 bases). The germline CDR1 and CDR2 sequences are MDHEN and SYDVKM. V gave up 3 bases and J gave up 2 bases, with 23 bases separating them. The CDR3 loop spans 19 amino acids. CDR3 residues: CASSFVTAADIGGNQPQHF. In DNA, the CDR3 is TGTGCCAGCAGTTTTGTGACAGCGGCCGATATCGGGGGCAATCAGCCCCAGCATTTT.

This clonotype was seen many times. The chain links TRBV7-8 to TRBJ2-5, with D unresolved. Trimming cost V 2 bases and J 1 base, with 5 bases left between them. Germline lookup yields CDR1 SGHVS and CDR2 FQNEAQ. The CDR3 runs 13 residues. The CDR3 DNA sequence: TGTGCCAGCAGCTTACTTAGCCAAGAGACCCAGTACTTC. Its translation is CASSLLSQETQYF. The entire variable domain, with the rest obtained from reference TRBV7-8 and TRBJ2-5, is as follows: GAGVSQSPRYKVAKRGQDVALRCDPISGHVSLFWYQQALGQGPEFLTYFQNEAQLDKSGLPSDRFFAERPEGSVSTLKIQRTQQEDSAVYLCASSLLSQETQYFGPGTRLLVL.

This clonotype appeared many times. The chain combines TRBV19 with TRBJ1-5; a possible D gene is TRBD1 (5 bases). Looked up from germline, CDR1 is LNHDA and CDR2 is SQIVND (reference sequence). The CDR3 is 14 amino acids. V was trimmed by 5 bases and J by 2 bases, leaving 10 bases between them. Here the CDR3 DNA reads TGTGCCAGTAGTCCGCAACAGGGCAATCAGCCCCAGCATTTT. It codes for CASSPQQGNQPQHF.

In this sample, this clonotype turned up once. A junction boundary mismatches the germline segment, possibly from a read error. This rearrangement joins TRBV5-1 to TRBJ2-7, with 8 nucleotides matching TRBD1. Germline CDR1 SGHRS, CDR2 YFSETQ. CDR3 length: 15 residues. This CDR3 is CANSLNRGVSCEQYF. The CDR3 DNA follows: TGCGCCAACAGCTTGAACAGGGGGGTCTCCTGCGAGCAGTACTTC.

The chain is built from TRBV20-1 and TRBJ1-3, with D maybe TRBD1 (5 bases). The CDR3 sequence is 16 residues long. Deletions cut 3 bases from V and 0 bases from J, with 15 bases between. CDR1 and CDR2 (germline): DFQATT, SNEGSKA (reference sequence). CDR3 residues: CSASSRQGSSGNTIYF. CDR3 bases: TGCAGTGCTAGCTCCAGGCAGGGCAGCTCTGGAAACACCATATATTTT.

This clonotype was counted at least ten times. The chain carries TRBV5-1 and TRBJ2-7, with TRBD2 as a possible D gene (5 bases). This CDR3 comprises 12 residues. Between the trimmed V and J ends, which lost 6 bases and 2 bases, there was a span of 9 bases. Germline V gene sequence: CDR1 SGHRS, CDR2 YFSETQ. The CDR3 bases are TGCGCCAGCAAGGCGGGTGCCTACGAGCAGTACTTC. This gives the protein CASKAGAYEQYF.

The table lists this clonotype with many counts. The chain employs TRBV5-6 and TRBJ2-1; 7 bases map to TRBD1. Unmatched junction bases numbered 6, after V lost 4 bases and J lost 2 bases. This CDR3 has 15 amino acids. Per the germline V gene, CDR1 is SGHDT and CDR2 is YYEEEE. CDR3 in amino acids: CASSTTGYAYNEQFF. The CDR3 nucleotides are TGTGCCAGCAGCACGACAGGGTACGCCTACAATGAGCAGTTCTTC.

Turning to this clonotype: Compared with germline, one end of the junction differs, possibly owing to a read error. The V and J genes are TRBV20-1 and TRBJ2-1; 8 nucleotides match TRBD1. This CDR3 is built from 15 residues. Germline CDR1 is DFQATT and CDR2 is SNEGSKA (reference sequence). The CDR3 reads CSAMDRVIPYNERFF. Written as DNA, the CDR3 is TGCAGTGCCATGGACAGGGTAATCCCCTACAATGAGCGGTTCTTC.

This clonotype appeared a few times. The chain combines TRBV6-5 with TRBJ2-5, with D perhaps being TRBD1 or TRBD2 (5 bases each). Germline V lookup: CDR1 MNHEY, CDR2 SVGAGI. The V end was cut by 2 bases, the J end by 13 bases, with 17 bases between. CDR3 size: 13 residues. The CDR3 protein is CASSYPGTEIMYF. CDR3 DNA: TGTGCCAGCAGTTACCCCGGGACCGAGATTATGTACTTC.

This clonotype is large (0.1 to 1%) by share. The chain couples TRBV20-1 to TRBJ2-3; D is unresolved. With 3 bases removed from V and 1 base from J, the gap between germline ends came to 11 bases. CDR1 is DFQATT and CDR2 is SNEGSKA in the germline V gene (reference sequence). The CDR3 length is 14 residues. The CDR3 nucleotides are TGCAGTGCTAGTCTGCGGTCAGGCACAGATACGCAGTATTTT. It yields the protein CSASLRSGTDTQYF.

This clonotype was counted ten times or more. The rearrangement joins TRBV29-1 to TRBJ2-7; 7 nucleotides match TRBD1. J gave up 3 bases and V 7 bases, and 6 bases lay outside the gene matches. Germline V lookup: CDR1 SQVTM, CDR2 ANQGSEA. The CDR3 has 12 amino acids. The CDR3 loop is CSGQGNRYEQYF. In DNA form, the CDR3 reads TGCAGCGGACAGGGAAACCGCTACGAGCAGTACTTC.

This clonotype occurred a few times. The J gene is TRBJ2-3, the V gene TRBV19, with 12 bases fitting TRBD2. The ends lost 4 bases at V and 5 bases at J; junction bases unmatched: 4. The CDR3 has 15 amino acids. The V gene's germline CDR1 is LNHDA and CDR2 SQIVND (reference sequence). The CDR3 sequence: CASSTWTSGKDTQYF. DNA for the CDR3: TGTGCCAGTAGTACCTGGACTAGCGGGAAAGATACGCAGTATTTT. The full variable domain, rest sourced from reference TRBV19 and TRBJ2-3, is DGGITQSPKYLFRKEGQNVTLSCEQNLNHDAMYWYRQDPGQGLRLIYYSQIVNDFQKGDIAEGYSVSREKKESFPLTVTSAQKNPTAFYLCASSTWTSGKDTQYFGPGTRLTVL.

This clonotype is labeled as medium-sized. V usage is TRBV9 and J usage is TRBJ1-6; 8 bases are a match to TRBD1. The germline CDR1 and CDR2 sequences are SGDLS and YYNGEE. The CDR3 is 14 residues long. V gave up 4 bases and J gave up 7 bases; unmatched junction bases: 4. The CDR3 DNA is TGTGCCAGCAGCACGACAGGGGAAAATTCACCCCTCCACTTT. Protein: CASSTTGENSPLHF.

This clonotype was counted ten times or more. The chain recombines TRBV20-1 with TRBJ2-5; 8 nucleotides align to TRBD2. V shed 4 bases and J 2 bases; nucleotides not matched to a gene: 6. CDR1 is DFQATT, CDR2 SNEGSKA, per germline (reference sequence). The CDR3 contains 14 residues. The CDR3 region has the DNA TGCAGTGCTAAATTCAGCGGGAGTCAAGAGACCCAGTACTTC. It encodes CSAKFSGSQETQYF.

At least ten counts were recorded for this clonotype. The chain has TRBV5-1 and TRBJ2-6; D unclear. Trimming removed 6 bases from V and 0 bases from J, with 10 bases in between. CDR1 is SGHRS, CDR2 YFSETQ, per germline. The CDR3 spans 15 residues. CDR3 DNA: TGCGCCAGCATTCCGGCACCCTCTGGGGCCAACGTCCTGACTTTC. Its translation: CASIPAPSGANVLTF.

This clonotype was seen repeatedly, ten times or more. The CDR3 region is CASSLAGSRLSNYGYTF. The CDR3, as DNA: TGTGCCAGCAGCTTGGCCGGCAGCAGACTATCTAACTATGGCTACACCTTC. The chain uses TRBV5-4 and TRBJ1-2; unclear D gene. This CDR3 has 17 amino acids. Trimming took off 0 bases at V and 0 bases at J, with 15 bases between the two ends. CDR1 and CDR2 from the germline V gene are SGHNT and YYREEE (reference sequence).

V and J are TRBV9 and TRBJ1-2, with D possibly matching TRBD1 (6 bases). V lost 0 bases and J lost 9, with 12 bases in between. CDR1 SGDLS and CDR2 YYNGEE come from the germline V gene. The CDR3 is 13 residues long. The CDR3 DNA reads as TGTGCCAGCAGCGTAGAAGGGGGAACGCGCTACACCTTC. As protein: CASSVEGGTRYTF.